Included here is one TCR beta chain sequence, with context. Its specificity is unknown. Memory CD4+ cells were the fraction left after CD45RA+ naive selection. This specimen comes from a study of shared clonotypes between healthy human individuals. General study results and limits: For naive CD4 cells, 4% to 6% of clonotypes were shared across a handful of donors.

The CDR3 is 15 residues long. The germline CDR1 and CDR2 sequences are LNHDA and SQIVND (reference sequence). The ends were cut back, 3 bases at V and 7 bases at J, with 18 bases in the middle. Several immunoSEQ plates received, in even portions, the genomic DNA of each subset. TCRdb keeps only in-frame clones here, not all; method: immunoSEQ multiplex PCR. This sample yields some 2,100,000 clones, of which approximately 96% are seen a single time; 0.13% belongs to the top ten. The chain links TRBV19 to TRBJ1-2; D gene ambiguous. The sequenced sample was naive CD4+ T cells sorted from blood. Specified subset: CD45RA+ positively selected. The source of this sequence is a young man in good health. This chain's CDR3 is CASSISRGTMGGYTF. The CDR3 coding sequence is TGTGCCAGTAGTATCTCCCGTGGTACAATGGGTGGCTACACCTTC.